Detailed here is one T cell receptor beta chain. The count of this clone is one. Its specific antigen is unknown. No base quality values were provided; no much bigger clone lies one nucleotide off. CDR1 MGHDK and CDR2 SYGVNS were looked up in the germline V gene. V ends up 3 bases short and J 10 bases short, with an unmatched junction base count of 6. Including the terminal cysteine and phenylalanine, the CDR3 comprises 15 residues. The read is trimmed to its CDR3 DNA, 45 bases read in frame from base 1. The data are from a study of OX40 agonist ivuxolimab in advanced cancers. With regard to the full study: The costimulatory receptor OX40 (CD134) was targeted by ivuxolimab, a fully human IgG2 agonistic monoclonal antibody. Peripheral TCRbeta sequencing aimed to test whether ivuxolimab altered TCR sequence diversity and caused clonal T-cell expansion. Prior anti-PD-1, anti-PD-L1 or anti-CTLA-4 therapy was permitted, and 35% to 40% of dose-escalation patients had received checkpoint inhibitors. The monotherapy dose-escalation portion (N of about 50 patients) of the phase I ivuxolimab trial is reported in the paper. In the dose-escalation cohort, around 80% of patients were male, and the mean age was 60 years with a range of about 20 to 90. Of the approximately 50 dose-escalation patients, hepatocellular carcinoma was present in about 20, melanoma in around 15, renal cell carcinoma in 9 and head and neck cancer in 9. Intravenous ivuxolimab was administered to patients every 2 weeks at six dose levels: 0.01, 0.1, 0.3, 1.5, 3 and 10 mg/kg. Partial responses occurred in three dose-escalation patients, of whom one had hepatocellular carcinoma and two had cutaneous melanoma. The study at large found these results: Partial responders in the 0.1-3.0 mg/kg groups had among the lowest normalized peripheral clonal expansion, especially among CD8+ T cells. After ivuxolimab, expanded clones were on average more numerous among CD8+ T cells than among CD4+ T cells. At doses from 0.1 to 3.0 mg/kg, clonal expansion was seen in both CD4+ and CD8+ blood T cells between baseline and week 6. Low levels of normalized T-cell clonal expansion were also seen in some nonresponding patients. The antigen specificity of the peripheral T cells that underwent clonal expansion was not determined.

Patients with a history of autoimmune disease or receiving systemic immunosuppression were excluded from the trial. Peripheral blood for TCR sequencing was collected from all dose cohorts at baseline, on cycle 4 day 1, and on cycle 7 day 1. Samples were obtained from an open-label, multicenter, first-in-human phase I dose-escalation trial of ivuxolimab. Adults with locally advanced or metastatic melanoma, renal cell, hepatocellular, or head and neck squamous cell carcinoma were enrolled in the trial. CD4+ and CD8+ T cells were sorted separately from peripheral blood before TCR sequencing. To sequence the TCRbeta CDR3 region, genomic DNA was isolated from the sorted cells. The immunoSEQ Assay was used to sequence the TCRbeta CDR3 regions. TCRdb limited this immuneACCESS table to in-frame rearrangements with V and J called. A share of clones is missing; checked studies link under half to unresolved V genes, and the rest is unexplained. The sample table lists about 150,000 clones, 85% to 95% of them with a count of one. The biggest ten clones account for more than 0.8% of the sample.

The specimen was CD4+ or CD8+ T cells sorted from blood, collected in a trial of the OX40 agonist ivuxolimab. The sequence derives from an adult with an advanced solid tumor such as melanoma, head and neck, liver or kidney cancer. In this chain, TRBV25-1 is recombined with TRBJ1-6; 10 junctional bases match TRBD1. The DNA reads as follows: TGTGCCAGCAGTGATCCCGGGACAGGGGACTCACCCCTCCACTTT. It codes for CASSDPGTGDSPLHF.